This T cell receptor beta chain was captured by sequencing in a study of regulatory T cells in long-lasting Graves disease. Overall study context: The study counted Graves' disease as persistent given over 5 years of antithyroid drugs and positive TSH receptor antibodies. Broader study findings: Persistent disease was associated with favored TRBV28 usage and with favored use of TRBJ1-2 and TRBJ2-5. Only peripheral blood was studied, not thyroid tissue.

Germline V CDR1 and CDR2: MNHNS, SASEGT. V lost 7 bases to trimming and J lost 9 bases, with 16 bases between them. CDR3 size: 12 residues. Sequencing libraries for TCR beta were prepared with iRepertoire HTBI primers and Arm-PCR of CDR3 regions. TCRdb redid the calling of the multiplex PCR reads with MiXCR, one entry per CDR3 protein. The sample lists hundreds of thousands of distinct CDR3 sequences, less than 25% seen once, with less than 25% in the top ten. This clonotype was observed a handful of times. The antigen is undetermined. As to time point: persistent/refractory GD, antithyroid drugs over 5 years with positive TRAb. The authors made the TCR library using RNA they extracted from PBMCs. The peripheral blood volume drawn was approximately 9.5 milliliters, and it was collected into EDTA tubes.

The origin of this receptor is a female donor with Graves disease. This chain uses TRBV6-1 with TRBJ2-7, with TRBD1 as a possible D gene (5 bases). Specimen: peripheral blood mononuclear cells (PBMCs), collected when the disease was refractory, from a patient treated with antithyroid drugs. CDR3 nucleotides: TGTGCCAGCACTTTCGGGCAGGGCGGGCAGTACTTC. It codes for CASTFGQGGQYF.